The 29 T cell receptor beta chains listed next were all sequenced from one sample in a study of cytomegalovirus exposure and HLA in healthy donors. The PCR made use of 60 Vbeta and 13 Jbeta primers. Measured with immunoSEQ multiplex PCR; TCRdb has only the in-frame clones, and not every one. The table has around 94,000 clones, 65% to 85% seen once. The sequencing input was PBMCs. The origin of the receptors is an older woman in good health and CMV-seropositive.

The chain joins TRBV10-1 to TRBJ2-5, with a tentative D call TRBD2 (6 bases). Germline V CDR1 and CDR2: WNHNN, SYGVQD (reference sequence). V lost 0 bases and J 5 bases, leaving 13 bases between the germline ends. This CDR3 region has 15 residues. The CDR3, as DNA: TGCGCCAGCAGTGAGTCGGGGAGGACGCGGGAGACCCAGTACTTC. This translates into CASSESGRTRETQYF.

This clone has only one observation. V gene TRBV9 combines with J gene TRBJ1-1; a weak D match, TRBD1 (6 bases). The CDR3 is 14 residues long. The germline V gene encodes CDR1 SGDLS and CDR2 YYNGEE. Trimming took off 4 bases at V and 7 bases at J, with 17 bases between the two ends. CDR3 nucleotides: TGTGCCAGCAGCTCCGGGGGGGGAGGGGGTGAAGCTTTCTTT. Translation: CASSSGGGGGEAFF.

The chain recombines TRBV28 with TRBJ1-5; D call uncertain. CDR3 length: 12 residues. V lost 9 bases and J 4 bases, leaving 10 bases between the germline ends. Germline CDR1 and CDR2: MDHEN and SYDVKM. CDR3 DNA sequence: TGTGCCAGTTTTTTATCGAATCAGCCCCAGCATTTT. Encoded protein: CASFLSNQPQHF.

CDR3 bases: TGTGCCAGCAGTTTGGGGACAGGAGGGAATTCACCCCTCCACTTT. It is translated as CASSLGTGGNSPLHF. The chain uses TRBV27 and TRBJ1-6; 8 bases line up with TRBD1. This CDR3 spans 15 amino acids. With 3 bases clipped from V and 7 bases from J, the junction kept 5 bases outside the gene matches. Germline V gene lookup returns CDR1 MNHEY and CDR2 SMNVEV (reference sequence).

The chain links TRBV7-8 to TRBJ2-1, with 9 positions matching TRBD2. Unmatched junction bases numbered 10, after V lost 3 bases and J lost 4 bases. Germline V gives CDR1 SGHVS, CDR2 FQNEAQ. The CDR3 has 17 amino acids. The CDR3 reads CASSFPSGNSLYNEQFF. CDR3 bases: TGTGCCAGCAGCTTTCCTAGCGGGAACTCCCTATACAATGAGCAGTTCTTC.

The chain links TRBV5-4 to TRBJ2-1; 10 bases agree with TRBD1. The CDR3 spans 17 residues. The J segment lost 0 bases and the V segment lost 4 bases, leaving 7 bases of the junction unmatched. Germline V lookup: CDR1 SGHNT, CDR2 YYREEE (reference sequence). The CDR3 DNA reads as TGTGCCAGCAGCAAGAGACAGGGGGCCCTCTCCTACAATGAGCAGTTCTTC. Amino acids: CASSKRQGALSYNEQFF.

The chain recombines TRBV9 with TRBJ2-1, with D perhaps matching TRBD2 (7 bases). Germline-derived CDR1 and CDR2 are SGDLS and YYNGEE. V shed 4 bases and J shed 6 bases, with 11 bases lying between them. The CDR3 length is 13 residues. The CDR3 sequence is CASSQRGGNEQFF. The CDR3 region has the DNA TGTGCCAGCAGCCAAAGGGGGGGCAATGAGCAGTTCTTC.

The chain recombines TRBV2 with TRBJ2-2, with 7 bases aligning to TRBD1. V was pared by 6 bases and J by 2 bases, with 6 bases of the junction left unmatched. CDR1 is SNHLY and CDR2 is FYNNEI in the germline V gene. The CDR3 is 15 amino acids. This CDR3 reads CASRGQASNTGELFF. The CDR3 DNA sequence: TGTGCCAGCAGAGGACAGGCGTCAAACACCGGGGAGCTGTTTTTT.

The genes are TRBV10-2 and TRBJ1-3; D is unresolved. V gave up 0 bases and J gave up 0 bases, with 6 bases separating them. Per germline, CDR1 WSHSY and CDR2 SAAADI. The CDR3 is 15 amino acids. The CDR3 nucleotides read TGCGCCAGCAGTGAGTCAAGACACTCTGGAAACACCATATATTTT. Translation: CASSESRHSGNTIYF.

This clone was observed a few times. The chain joins TRBV5-8 to TRBJ2-7; TRBD1 matches 8 bases. J lost 3 bases, V lost 2 bases, and 1 base had no gene match. This CDR3 region has 13 residues. Germline V lookup: CDR1 SGHTS, CDR2 YDEGEE. Here the CDR3 reads CASSLQGGYEQYF. The CDR3 DNA sequence: TGTGCCAGCAGCTTACAGGGGGGCTACGAGCAGTACTTC.

This clone was seen once. CDR3 sequence reads: CASSTVREGLDNEQFF. In nucleotides, the CDR3 is TGTGCCAGCAGTACCGTGCGGGAGGGCCTTGACAATGAGCAGTTCTTC. The gene calls are TRBV5-6 and TRBJ2-1, with 9 positions matching TRBD2. The CDR3 covers 16 residues. The germline V gene has CDR1 SGHDT and CDR2 YYEEEE. V lost 5 bases, J lost 5 bases, and 11 bases stayed unmatched.

V gene TRBV6-6 combines with J gene TRBJ2-3; tentative D call: TRBD2 (7 bases). The CDR3 runs to 14 residues. V was pared by 7 bases and J by 2 bases, with 13 bases between. In germline, CDR1 is MNHNY, CDR2 SVGAGI (reference sequence). The CDR3 DNA reads as TGTGCCAGCAAGGGAGGGGGGCTCACAGATACGCAGTATTTT. Protein product: CASKGGGLTDTQYF.

The chain recombines TRBV29-1 with TRBJ2-7; 7 nucleotides align to TRBD2. J was trimmed by 0 bases and V by 7 bases; bases with no gene match: 0. This CDR3 spans 11 amino acids. The germline V gene encodes CDR1 SQVTM and CDR2 ANQGSEA. In DNA form, the CDR3 reads TGCAGCGGCGGGAGCTCCTACGAGCAGTACTTC. This translates into CSGGSSYEQYF.

CDR3 nucleotide sequence: TGCGCCAGCAGCCAAGATAGACTTAACTATGGCTACACCTTC. Translation: CASSQDRLNYGYTF. The chain has TRBV4-1 and TRBJ1-2; D is ambiguous. From germline, CDR1 is MGHRA and CDR2 YSYEKL. The CDR3 extends over 14 amino acids. V was clipped by 0 bases and J by 1 base, with 6 bases between them.

The V and J genes are TRBV28 and TRBJ1-2; D not resolved. The length of the CDR3 is 11 residues. V lost 5 bases and J lost 4, with 5 bases in between. Germline CDR1 is MDHEN and CDR2 is SYDVKM. The CDR3 is CASSKRYGYTF. CDR3 nucleotide sequence: TGTGCCAGCAGTAAGCGCTATGGCTACACCTTC.

The genes are TRBV7-3 and TRBJ1-1, with 7 positions matching TRBD1. The CDR3 is 12 residues long. The trim removed 7 bases at V and 2 bases at J, leaving 1 base unmatched. Germline V CDR1 and CDR2: SGHTA, FQGTGA. CDR3 DNA: TGTGCCAGCAAGGGGGCAAACACTGAAGCTTTCTTT. It translates to CASKGANTEAFF.

The CDR3 DNA is TGTGCCAGCAGCAAAGTACGGTACGAGCAGTACTTC. Its protein product is CASSKVRYEQYF. The chain links TRBV21-1 to TRBJ2-7; the D segment call TRBD2 is taken from the table without a DNA check. TRBV21-1 is annotated as a pseudogene. The CDR3 spans 12 residues.

The V call is TRBV12-5, the J call TRBJ2-1; no reliable D call. Between the trimmed V and J ends, which lost 5 bases and 5 bases, there was a span of 4 bases. CDR1 LGHNT and CDR2 FRNRAP come from the germline V gene. The CDR3 is made up of 11 amino acids. The CDR3 DNA sequence: TGTGCTAGTGGTCCTAACAATGAGCAGTTCTTC. Its protein is CASGPNNEQFF.

In this sample, this clone turned up once. For the CDR3, the DNA is TGTGCCATCAAGGGGGAGCGTAGCACAGATACGCAGTATTTT. Residues: CAIKGERSTDTQYF. The genes are TRBV10-3 and TRBJ2-3; TRBD1 might be the D (6 bases). CDR1 ENHRY and CDR2 SYGVKD come from the germline V gene. The CDR3 sequence is 14 residues long. The V and J ends lost 7 bases and 0 bases respectively, with 11 bases between them.

The chain links TRBV18 to TRBJ1-1; D is uncertain. This CDR3 spans 13 amino acids. The V end lost 4 bases, the J end lost 5 bases, and 11 bases lay between the germline ends. Germline CDR1 and CDR2: KGHSH and LQKENI. The CDR3 sequence is CASSLTSGTEAFF. The CDR3, as DNA: TGTGCCAGCTCACTGACCTCCGGGACTGAAGCTTTCTTT.

In its sample, this clone was seen once. This chain links TRBV28 with TRBJ2-5; D is unresolved. V lost 5 bases and J 5 bases, leaving 12 bases between the germline ends. Germline lookup yields CDR1 MDHEN and CDR2 SYDVKM. This CDR3 spans 13 amino acids. The CDR3: CASSHGYGETQYF. The CDR3 nucleotides are TGTGCCAGCAGTCACGGGTATGGGGAGACCCAGTACTTC.

This clone was counted a single time. J is TRBJ1-2 and V is TRBV19, with 8 bases lining up with TRBD1. V lost 6 bases, J lost 8 bases, and 11 bases stayed unmatched. CDR3 length: 14 amino acids. Per the germline V gene, CDR1 is LNHDA and CDR2 is SQIVND (reference sequence). CDR3 bases: TGTGCCAGTAGCACCCTTGACAGGGGCTGGGGCTACACCTTC. Translation gives CASSTLDRGWGYTF. Full variable domain (outside the CDR3, taken from reference TRBV19 and TRBJ1-2): DGGITQSPKYLFRKEGQNVTLSCEQNLNHDAMYWYRQDPGQGLRLIYYSQIVNDFQKGDIAEGYSVSREKKESFPLTVTSAQKNPTAFYLCASSTLDRGWGYTFGSGTRLTVV.

The V call is TRBV18, the J call TRBJ1-2; 7 bases are a match to TRBD1. CDR1 is KGHSH and CDR2 is LQKENI in the germline V gene. V lost 3 bases to trimming and J lost 0 bases; unmatched junction nucleotides: 10. The CDR3 contains 17 residues. The CDR3: CASSPQTGTASNYGYTF. DNA for the CDR3: TGTGCCAGCTCACCGCAGACAGGGACCGCTTCTAACTATGGCTACACCTTC.

The J gene is TRBJ2-1, the V gene TRBV10-1; no definite D call. Germline V CDR1 and CDR2: WNHNN, SYGVQD (reference sequence). Trimming took 6 bases from V and 6 from J, leaving 15 bases between them. The CDR3 is made up of 14 amino acids. The CDR3 here is CASRPDPGSNEQFF. The CDR3, as DNA: TGCGCCAGCAGACCCGACCCCGGGTCCAATGAGCAGTTCTTC.

In its sample, this clone was seen a few times. The gene calls are TRBV7-9 and TRBJ2-1; weak D call: TRBD2 (6 bases). This CDR3 is built from 14 residues. Germline loops: CDR1 SEHNR, CDR2 FQNEAQ (reference sequence). Trimming stripped 7 bases from V and 10 bases from J, with 20 bases between. The CDR3 DNA is TGTGCCAGCACCGACTGGGAGGATATAATCGAGCAGTTCTTC. Amino acid sequence: CASTDWEDIIEQFF.

V is TRBV16 and J is TRBJ1-1, with 9 positions matching TRBD1. The CDR3 spans 15 residues. Germline V lookup: CDR1 KGHSY, CDR2 FQNENV. Trimming cost V 4 bases and J 5 bases; bases outside gene matches: 8. This chain's CDR3 is CASSRPGQGGTEAFF. The DNA of the CDR3 is TGTGCCAGCAGCCGCCCGGGACAGGGAGGAACTGAAGCTTTCTTT.

The J gene is TRBJ2-3, the V gene TRBV15; 7 positions agree with TRBD1. The J segment lost 3 bases and the V segment lost 5 bases, leaving 5 bases of the junction unmatched. The CDR3 is 14 residues long. Germline V gene data show CDR1 as LNHNV and CDR2 as YYDKDF (reference sequence). The DNA for the CDR3 is TGTGCCACCAGCCTTAGACAGGGAACAGATACGCAGTATTTT. Translating it yields CATSLRQGTDTQYF. Together with reference TRBV15 and TRBJ2-3, the CDR3 gives the full variable domain: DAMVIQNPRYQVTQFGKPVTLSCSQTLNHNVMYWYQQKSSQAPKLLFHYYDKDFNNEADTPDNFQSRRPNTSFCFLDIRSPGLGDTAMYLCATSLRQGTDTQYFGPGTRLTVL.

This clone occurred once. This chain links TRBV7-9 with TRBJ2-7, with D perhaps matching TRBD2 (6 bases). Trimming took off 5 bases at V and 0 bases at J, with 14 bases between the two ends. Germline lookup yields CDR1 SEHNR and CDR2 FQNEAQ (reference sequence). The CDR3 has 15 amino acids. The chain's CDR3 is CASSPSRDSSYEQYF. The CDR3 bases are TGTGCCAGCAGCCCGAGCCGGGACTCCTCCTACGAGCAGTACTTC. Variable domain in full (rest from reference TRBV7-9 and TRBJ2-7): DTGVSQNPRHKITKRGQNVTFRCDPISEHNRLYWYRQTLGQGPEFLTYFQNEAQLEKSRLLSDRFSAERPKGSFSTLEIQRTEQGDSAMYLCASSPSRDSSYEQYFGPGTRLTVT.

This clone appeared a single time. This chain links TRBV6-1 with TRBJ2-7, with TRBD1 matching over 8 bases. This CDR3 spans 15 amino acids. Germline assignment: CDR1 MNHNS and CDR2 SASEGT. V gave up 1 base and J gave up 3 bases; unmatched junction bases: 5. DNA of the CDR3: TGTGCCAGCAGTGAAGAAGAGGGGACAGGCTACGAGCAGTACTTC. It encodes CASSEEEGTGYEQYF.